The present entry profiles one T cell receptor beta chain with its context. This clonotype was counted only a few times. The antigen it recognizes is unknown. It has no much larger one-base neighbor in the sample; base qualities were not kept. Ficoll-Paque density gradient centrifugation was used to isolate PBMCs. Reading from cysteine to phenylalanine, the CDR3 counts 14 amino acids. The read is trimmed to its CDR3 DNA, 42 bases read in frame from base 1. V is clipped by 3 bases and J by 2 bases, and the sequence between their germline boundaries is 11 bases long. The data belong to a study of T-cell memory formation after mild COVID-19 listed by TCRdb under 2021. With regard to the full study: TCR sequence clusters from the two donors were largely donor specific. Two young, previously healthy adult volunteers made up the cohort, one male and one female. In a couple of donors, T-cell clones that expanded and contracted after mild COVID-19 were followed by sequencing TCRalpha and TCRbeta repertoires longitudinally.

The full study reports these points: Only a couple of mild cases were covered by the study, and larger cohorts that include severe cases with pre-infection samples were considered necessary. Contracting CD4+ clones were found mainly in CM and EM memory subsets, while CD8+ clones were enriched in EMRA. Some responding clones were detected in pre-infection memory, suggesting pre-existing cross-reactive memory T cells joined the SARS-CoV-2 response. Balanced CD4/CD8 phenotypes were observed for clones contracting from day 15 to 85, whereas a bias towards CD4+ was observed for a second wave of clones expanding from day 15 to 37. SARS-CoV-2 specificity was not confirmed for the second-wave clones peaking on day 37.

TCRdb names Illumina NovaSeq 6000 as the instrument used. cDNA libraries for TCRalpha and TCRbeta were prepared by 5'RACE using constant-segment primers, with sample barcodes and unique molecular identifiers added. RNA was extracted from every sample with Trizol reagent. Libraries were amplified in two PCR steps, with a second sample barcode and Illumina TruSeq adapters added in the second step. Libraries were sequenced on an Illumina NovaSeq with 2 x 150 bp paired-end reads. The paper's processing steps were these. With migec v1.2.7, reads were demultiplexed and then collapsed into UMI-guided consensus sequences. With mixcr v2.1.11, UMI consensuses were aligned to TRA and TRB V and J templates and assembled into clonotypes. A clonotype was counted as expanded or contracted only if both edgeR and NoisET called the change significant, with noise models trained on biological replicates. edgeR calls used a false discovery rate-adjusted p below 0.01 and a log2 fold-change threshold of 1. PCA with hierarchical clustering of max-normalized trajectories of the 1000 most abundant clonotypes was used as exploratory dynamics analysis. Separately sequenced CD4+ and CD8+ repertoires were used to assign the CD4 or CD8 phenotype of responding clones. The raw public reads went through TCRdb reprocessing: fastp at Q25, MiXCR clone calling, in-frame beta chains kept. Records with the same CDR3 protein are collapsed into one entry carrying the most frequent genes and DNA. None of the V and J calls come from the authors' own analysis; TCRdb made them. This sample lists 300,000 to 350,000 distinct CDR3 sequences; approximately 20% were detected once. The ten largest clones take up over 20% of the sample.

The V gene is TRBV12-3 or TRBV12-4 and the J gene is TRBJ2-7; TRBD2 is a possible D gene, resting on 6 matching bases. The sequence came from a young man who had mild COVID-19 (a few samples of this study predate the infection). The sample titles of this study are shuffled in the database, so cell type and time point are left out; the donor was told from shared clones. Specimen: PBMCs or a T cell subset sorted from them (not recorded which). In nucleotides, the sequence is TGTGCCAGCAGTTTTGGAGGGTCCACCTACGAGCAGTACTTC. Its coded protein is CASSFGGSTYEQYF.